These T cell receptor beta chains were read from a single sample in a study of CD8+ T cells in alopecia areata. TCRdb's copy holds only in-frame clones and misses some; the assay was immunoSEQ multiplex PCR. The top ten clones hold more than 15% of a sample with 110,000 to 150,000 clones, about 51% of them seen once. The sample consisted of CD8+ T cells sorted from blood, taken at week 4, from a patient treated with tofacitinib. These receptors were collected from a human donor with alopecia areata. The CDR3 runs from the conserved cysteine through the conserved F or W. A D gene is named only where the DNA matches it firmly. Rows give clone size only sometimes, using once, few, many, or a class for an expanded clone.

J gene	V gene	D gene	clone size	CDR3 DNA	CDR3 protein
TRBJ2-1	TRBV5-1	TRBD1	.	TGCGCCAGCAGCTTGGAGGGACAGGGGATTAATGAGCAGTTCTTC	CASSLEGQGINEQFF
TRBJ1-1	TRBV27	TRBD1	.	TGTGCCAGCAGTTCTGGAAAGGGACAGGGTAGTGGAAACACTGAAGCTTTCTTT	CASSSGKGQGSGNTEAFF
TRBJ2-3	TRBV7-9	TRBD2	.	TGTGCCAGCAGCCTGACTAGCGGGGTCCTCACAGATACGCAGTATTTT	CASSLTSGVLTDTQYF
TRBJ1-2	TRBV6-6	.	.	TGTGCCAGCATGCTAGGACAGCCTAACTATGGCTACACCTTC	CASMLGQPNYGYTF
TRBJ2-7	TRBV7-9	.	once	TGTGCCAGCAGCTCCGGGACATCCTACGAGCAGTACTTC	CASSSGTSYEQYF
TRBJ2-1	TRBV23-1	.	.	TGCGCCAGCAGTCAATCGAGGTGGGATGAGCAGTTCTTC	CASSQSRWDEQFF
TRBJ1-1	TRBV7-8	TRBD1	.	TGTGCCAGCAGCAGACAGGGACAGGGGGGCAGGACTGAAGCTTTCTTT	CASSRQGQGGRTEAFF
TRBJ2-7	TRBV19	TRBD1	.	TGTGCCACCGCGGACAGGGGGAGCTCCTACGAGCAGTACTTC	CATADRGSSYEQYF
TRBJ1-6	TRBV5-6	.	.	TGTGCCAGCAGCCTCCCGGGCTCTTTAGATTCACCCCTCCACTTT	CASSLPGSLDSPLHF
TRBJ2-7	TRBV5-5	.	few	TGTGCCAGCATCTCGGGGAGTTACGAGCAGTACTTC	CASISGSYEQYF
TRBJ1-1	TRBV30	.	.	TGTGCCCAGTCACCCGGGTCTATGAACACTGAAGCTTTCTTT	CAQSPGSMNTEAFF
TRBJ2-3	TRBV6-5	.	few	TGTGCCAGCAGTTACTCGGAGTCAGATACGCAGTATTTT	CASSYSESDTQYF
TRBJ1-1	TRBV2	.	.	TGTGCCACCCTTCCGGGGAACACTGAAGCTTTCTTT	CATLPGNTEAFF
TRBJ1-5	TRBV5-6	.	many	TGTGCCAGCAGCTTGGTGGCAGGAGGGCCGTATCAGCCCCAGCATTTT	CASSLVAGGPYQPQHF
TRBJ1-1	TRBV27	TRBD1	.	TGTGCCAGCAGTTCCGACAGGGTGAACACTGAAGCTTTCTTT	CASSSDRVNTEAFF
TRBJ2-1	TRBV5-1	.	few	TGCGCCAGCAGCTTGGACGGATACAATGAGCAGTTCTTC	CASSLDGYNEQFF
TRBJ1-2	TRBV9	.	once	TGTGCCAGCAGCGTAGGCGGCTACACCTTC	CASSVGGYTF
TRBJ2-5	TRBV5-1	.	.	TGCGCCAGCAGCTTTTCGGGGGCAGAGACCCAGTACTTC	CASSFSGAETQYF
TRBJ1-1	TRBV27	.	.	TGTGCCAGCGAAGGGCAGGGGAACACTGAAGCTTTCTTT	CASEGQGNTEAFF
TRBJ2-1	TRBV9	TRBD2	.	TGTGCCAGCACCCAGACTAGCCGGTACAATGAGCAGTTCTTC	CASTQTSRYNEQFF
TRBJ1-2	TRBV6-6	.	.	TGTGCCAGCAGCCCCAGGCTGGGCTACACCTTC	CASSPRLGYTF
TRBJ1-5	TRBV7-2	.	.	TGTGCCAGCCAGGGGCTAACAGGTCAGCCCCAGCATTTT	CASQGLTGQPQHF
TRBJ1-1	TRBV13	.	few	TGTGCCAGCGAAGGGTCAGGGAAGAACACTGAAGCTTTCTTT	CASEGSGKNTEAFF
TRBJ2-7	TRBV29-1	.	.	TGCAGCGTAGCGGACACCTACGAGCAGTACTTC	CSVADTYEQYF
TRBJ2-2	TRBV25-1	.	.	TGTGCCAGCAGTGTCAACACCGGGGAGCTGTTTTTT	CASSVNTGELFF
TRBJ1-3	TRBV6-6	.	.	TGTGCCAGCAGTCCACAGGGAAGCTCTGGAAACACCATATATTTT	CASSPQGSSGNTIYF
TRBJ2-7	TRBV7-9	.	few	TGTGCCAGCAGCTCCTTCGCCAGAACCTACGAGCAGTACTTC	CASSSFARTYEQYF
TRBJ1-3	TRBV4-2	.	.	TGTGCCAGCAGCCACATGTCAGGAGAAGAGGGAAACACCATATATTTT	CASSHMSGEEGNTIYF
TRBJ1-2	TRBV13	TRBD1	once	TGTGCCAGCAGCTTGAGTCCCGGGACAGGGACCTATGGCTACACCTTC	CASSLSPGTGTYGYTF
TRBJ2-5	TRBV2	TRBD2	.	TGTGCCAGCTTTAGCGGGGCTATCCAAGAGACCCAGTACTTC	CASFSGAIQETQYF
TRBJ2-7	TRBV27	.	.	TGTGCCAGCAGTTCGGGCAGCCCCTACGAGCAGTACTTC	CASSSGSPYEQYF
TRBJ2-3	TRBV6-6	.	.	TGTGCCAGCTGGGACACAGATACGCAGTATTTT	CASWDTDTQYF
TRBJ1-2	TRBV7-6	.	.	TGTGCCAGCAGCTTAGCCGACCCAGCTAACTATGGCTACACCTTC	CASSLADPANYGYTF
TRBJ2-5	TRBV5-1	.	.	TGCGCCAGCAGCTTACTAAAACAGGGCCAAGAGACCCAGTACTTC	CASSLLKQGQETQYF
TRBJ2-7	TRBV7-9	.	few	TGTGCCAGCAGCCCCCGGGGCGGGGTCAGCTCCTACGAGCAGTACTTC	CASSPRGGVSSYEQYF
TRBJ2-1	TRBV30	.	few	TGTGCCTGGAGTGACCAGGGGGGGAATGAGCAGTTCTTC	CAWSDQGGNEQFF
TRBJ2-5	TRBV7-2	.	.	TGTGCCAGCAGCTTATGCCCCCCCCTAGCCGGAGAGACCCAGTACTTC	CASSLCPPLAGETQYF
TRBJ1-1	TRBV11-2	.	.	TGTGCCAGCAGCTTAGATGCAGGGTCGAACACTGAAGCTTTCTTT	CASSLDAGSNTEAFF
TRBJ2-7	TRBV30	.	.	TGTGCCTGGAGTGTTTGGGGGACCCTCGGAACATACGAGCAGTACTTC	CAWSVWGTLGTYEQYF
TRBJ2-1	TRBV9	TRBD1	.	TGTGCCAGCAGCGTAGTGGGGACAGGGCCCTACAATGAGCAGTTCTTC	CASSVVGTGPYNEQFF
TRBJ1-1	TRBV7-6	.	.	TGTGCCAGCAGCTTCTCAGGGCCGAACACTGAAGCTTTCTTT	CASSFSGPNTEAFF
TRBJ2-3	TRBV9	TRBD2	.	TGTGCCAGCAGCGCAGCGAGCGGGGGCACAGATACGCAGTATTTT	CASSAASGGTDTQYF